This paragraph covers one T cell receptor (beta chain) sequence. This record comes from a study of blood T cell repertoires in COVID-19. Study information: PBMCs, B-cell-depleted T cells, or T cells were the source of the cDNA or gDNA that made up the material.

This CDR3 spans 13 amino acids. The germline CDR1 and CDR2 sequences are SGHRS and YFSETQ. V lost 0 bases and J 5 bases, leaving 9 bases between the germline ends. TCRdb keeps only in-frame clones here, not all; method: immunoSEQ multiplex PCR. The data contain about 120,000 clones, around 86% of them singletons. This TCR was recovered from a man aged 55 to 70 with acute or convalescent COVID-19. The sample comprised peripheral blood. The chain has TRBV5-1 and TRBJ2-7; D possibly corresponds to TRBD1 (5 bases). The CDR3 is CASSLVVDNEQYF. CDR3 coding DNA: TGCGCCAGCAGCTTGGTAGTGGACAACGAGCAGTACTTC.